Detailed here is one T cell receptor (beta chain). This clonotype has a count of ten or more. Its antigen is not yet known. The sample holds no much larger clone one base away, and base qualities are not on file. The axillary draining lymph nodes of breast cancer patients were the source of the lymph node samples. The data derive from a study of breast tumors, draining lymph nodes, adjacent tissues (dated by TCRdb to 2015 to 2016). In the study overall: The study compared TCR beta repertoires across tumor, adjacent nontumor tissue and axillary lymph nodes from breast cancer patients. The study aimed to assess the relationships and possible T-cell exchange between tumor, surrounding tissue and draining lymph node repertoires in human breast cancer. Summary of the overall study and its limitations: Tumors showed preferential V and J gene usage, and their T-cell repertoire diversity fell below that of lymph nodes yet above that of nontumor tissue. A scenario in which most tumor T cells derive from the lymph node and then expand within tumor tissue was judged to be consistent with the data. The similarity between tumor and nontumor tissue repertoires was significantly greater in luminal-like breast cancer than in basal-like breast cancer. The conclusion that tumor T cells originate in lymph nodes was framed as consistent with a hypothesis rather than directly demonstrated.

Counted from cysteine to phenylalanine, this CDR3 has 15 amino acids. This entry keeps only the CDR3 DNA: 45 bases, framed from base 1. At the junction V is shortened by 3 bases and J by 6 bases; bases outside the gene matches: 5. In the germline V gene, CDR1 corresponds to SGHTS and CDR2 to YDEGEE. TCRdb names Illumina HiSeq 2000 as the instrument used. TCR beta chain libraries were generated through multiplex PCR amplification. The amplified TCR beta chain products were analyzed by high-throughput sequencing. TCRdb cleaned the public reads at Q25 with fastp, built clones with MiXCR and kept in-frame beta chains. Rows are combined by CDR3 protein, so each entry shows the most common genes and DNA. The sample has some 170,000 distinct CDR3 sequences on record, about 30% of them singletons. The biggest ten clones account for about 3.7% of the sample.

The chain couples TRBV5-8 to TRBJ2-1; a stretch of 11 junction bases matches TRBD2. The sample taken for sequencing was axillary lymph node tissue. This clonotype originated in a female donor with breast cancer. Some clones in this sample may be carry-over from other donors' samples. The nucleotide sequence is given as TGTGCCAGCAGCTGGCTAGCGGGGGGCGCCAATGAGCAGTTCTTC. It translates to CASSWLAGGANEQFF.